One T cell receptor (beta chain) is described in this entry. Unmatched junction bases numbered 6, after V lost 1 base and J lost 4 bases. The CDR3 loop spans 15 amino acids. From germline, CDR1 is LGHDT and CDR2 YNNKEL (reference sequence). The entry originates in a study of blood T cell repertoires in COVID-19. In the study's own analysis: Estimation of nucleated cell counts relied on the amplification of reference gene primers. The repertoire was sequenced with immunoSEQ multiplex PCR; TCRdb's copy has only in-frame clones and lacks some. V, J and clone size are those of that table, while D and trimming were read from the DNA. The profile shows under 200,000 clones, 85% to 90% of them singletons.

Input material: peripheral blood. The receptor comes from a man aged 18 to 30 with active or convalescent COVID-19. The genes are TRBV3-1 (or the pseudogene TRBV3-2) and TRBJ1-2; TRBD1 matches 7 bases. Here the CDR3 DNA reads TGTGCCAGCAGCCAAGGCCGGGACAGTTCCTATGGCTACACCTTC. Its translation: CASSQGRDSSYGYTF.